This T cell receptor beta chain stems from a study of TIL therapy for anti-PD-1-resistant metastatic lung cancer. Time point given: pre-treatment sample, taken before nivolumab and TIL therapy. Pleural nodules or supraclavicular lymph nodes made up most of the excised metastases sampled. The V segment lost 1 base and the J segment 3 bases; nucleotides outside the gene matches: 2. This CDR3 region has 13 residues. Looked up from germline, CDR1 is SQVTM and CDR2 is ANQGSEA. The immunoSEQ assay was v3. Clones were sequenced by immunoSEQ multiplex PCR, and TCRdb holds only the in-frame ones, with some missing. The data show about 100,000 clones, with 50% to 70% seen just once and about 10% held by the top ten.

The origin of this receptor is a person aged 25-85 years with non-small cell lung cancer. The V gene is TRBV29-1, the J gene TRBJ2-7; 8 positions agree with TRBD1. The specimen was tumor tissue, collected at baseline. This chain's CDR3 is CSVEGTGIYEQYF. The CDR3 coding sequence is TGCAGCGTTGAAGGGACAGGGATCTACGAGCAGTACTTC.